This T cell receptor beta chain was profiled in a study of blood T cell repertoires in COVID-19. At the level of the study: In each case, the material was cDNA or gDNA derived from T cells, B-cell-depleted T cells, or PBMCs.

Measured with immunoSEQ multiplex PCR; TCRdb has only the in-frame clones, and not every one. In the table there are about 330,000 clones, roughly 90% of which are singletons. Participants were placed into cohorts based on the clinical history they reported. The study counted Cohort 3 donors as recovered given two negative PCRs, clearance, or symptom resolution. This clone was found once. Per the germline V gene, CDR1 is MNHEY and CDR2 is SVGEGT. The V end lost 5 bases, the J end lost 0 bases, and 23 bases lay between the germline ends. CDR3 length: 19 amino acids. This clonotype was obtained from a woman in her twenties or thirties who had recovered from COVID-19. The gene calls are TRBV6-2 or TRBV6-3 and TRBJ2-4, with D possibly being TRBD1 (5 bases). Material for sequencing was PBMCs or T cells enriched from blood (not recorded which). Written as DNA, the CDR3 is TGTGCCAGCAGTACCGGATTAATCAGGGTCCCTAAAGCCAAAAACATTCAGTACTTC. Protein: CASSTGLIRVPKAKNIQYF.